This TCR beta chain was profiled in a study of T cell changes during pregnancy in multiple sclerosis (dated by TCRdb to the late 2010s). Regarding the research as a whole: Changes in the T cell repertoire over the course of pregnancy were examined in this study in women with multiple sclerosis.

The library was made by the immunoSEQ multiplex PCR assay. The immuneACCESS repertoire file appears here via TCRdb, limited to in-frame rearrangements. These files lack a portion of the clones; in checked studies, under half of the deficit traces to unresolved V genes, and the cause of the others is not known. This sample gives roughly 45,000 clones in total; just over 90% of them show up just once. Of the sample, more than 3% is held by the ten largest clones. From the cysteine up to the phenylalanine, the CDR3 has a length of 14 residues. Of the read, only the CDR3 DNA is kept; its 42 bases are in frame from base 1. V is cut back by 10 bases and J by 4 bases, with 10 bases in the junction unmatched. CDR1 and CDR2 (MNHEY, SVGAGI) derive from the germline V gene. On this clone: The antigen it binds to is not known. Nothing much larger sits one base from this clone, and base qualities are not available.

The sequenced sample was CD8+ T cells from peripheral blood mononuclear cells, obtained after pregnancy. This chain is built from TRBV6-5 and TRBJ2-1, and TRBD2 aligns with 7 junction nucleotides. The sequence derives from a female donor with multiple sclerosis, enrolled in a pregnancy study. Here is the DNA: TGTGCCAACCCCTGGGGGGGGAGATACAATGAGCAGTTCTTC. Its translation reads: CANPWGGRYNEQFF.